Below are 22 T cell receptor beta chains sequenced from a single sample in a study of blood T cells in healthy people across ages. A J-beta primer mix and a sample-barcoded 5' primer were used in a second PCR of roughly 6 to 11 cycles. From the 5' RACE reads, TCRdb called clonotypes with MiXCR, one entry per CDR3 protein. The sample has around 1,700,000 distinct CDR3 sequences; approximately 30% are singletons. The sequencing input was blood. These TCRs come from a woman in her 30s in good health.

The CDR3 sequence: CSASLEGETQYF. The CDR3 DNA reads TGCAGTGCTAGTCTAGAAGGAGAGACCCAGTACTTC. The rearrangement links TRBV20-1 to TRBJ2-5; D is undetermined. Trimming shortened V by 3 bases and J by 4 bases, and 9 bases separated the two germline ends. Germline V gene sequence: CDR1 DFQATT, CDR2 SNEGSKA (reference sequence). The CDR3 runs 12 residues.

This chain links TRBV29-1 with TRBJ2-3; D not resolved. V lost 6 bases to trimming and J lost 3 bases, with 10 bases between them. Germline V lookup: CDR1 SQVTM, CDR2 ANQGSEA. This CDR3 has 12 residues. CDR3 sequence (DNA): TGCAGCGTCGCCACCAGGACAGATACGCAGTATTTT. This sequence encodes CSVATRTDTQYF.

This clonotype was recorded many times. The V and J genes are TRBV10-3 and TRBJ2-7, with no clear D. CDR1 and CDR2 (germline): ENHRY, SYGVKD. The CDR3 has 15 residues. The V and J ends lost 1 base and 0 bases respectively, with 10 bases between them. The CDR3 region is CAISEYHGSSYEQYF. The CDR3 nucleotides read TGTGCCATCAGTGAGTATCACGGAAGCTCCTACGAGCAGTACTTC.

The CDR3 DNA sequence: TGTGCCAGCAGTTCCCCGGGCAGGGGGCTCTCTGGGGCCAACGTCCTGACTTTC. It yields the protein CASSSPGRGLSGANVLTF. The V call is TRBV12-3 or TRBV12-4, the J call TRBJ2-6; 8 nucleotides line up with TRBD1. After removal of 4 bases from V and 0 bases from J, the junction contained 8 bases not matched to a gene. This CDR3 region has 18 residues.

This clonotype was seen only a few times. The chain carries TRBV7-9 and TRBJ1-2; D uncertain. Germline CDR1 SEHNR, CDR2 FQNEAQ (reference sequence). This CDR3 comprises 14 residues. The V gene lost 5 bases and the J gene lost 1 base, with 11 bases spanning the gap. The CDR3 region has the DNA TGTGCCAGCAGCGGAGTTGAACTTAACTATGGCTACACCTTC. This sequence encodes CASSGVELNYGYTF. Combining the CDR3 with reference TRBV7-9 and TRBJ1-2 gives the whole variable domain DTGVSQNPRHKITKRGQNVTFRCDPISEHNRLYWYRQTLGQGPEFLTYFQNEAQLEKSRLLSDRFSAERPKGSFSTLEIQRTEQGDSAMYLCASSGVELNYGYTFGSGTRLTVV.

This clonotype has a handful of counts. The chain joins TRBV7-2 to TRBJ2-5; 15 bases map to TRBD2. V trimming: 8 bases; J trimming: 2 bases; junction bases outside the gene matches: 12. The germline CDR1 and CDR2 sequences are SGHTA and FQGNSA. CDR3 length: 18 residues. This CDR3 reads CASRPGTSGRSTQETQYF. In DNA form, the CDR3 reads TGTGCCAGCCGACCCGGGACTAGCGGGAGGAGTACGCAAGAGACCCAGTACTTC.

The chain uses TRBV9 and TRBJ2-5; 8 nucleotides agree with TRBD2. V was clipped by 4 bases and J by 2 bases; unmatched bases: 10. This CDR3 has 16 amino acids. Germline-derived CDR1 and CDR2 are SGDLS and YYNGEE. The CDR3 spells CASSQGSGRNQETQYF. In DNA, the CDR3 is TGTGCCAGCAGCCAAGGGAGCGGGAGAAATCAAGAGACCCAGTACTTC. Using reference TRBV9 and TRBJ2-5 for the parts outside the CDR3, the full variable domain is DSGVTQTPKHLITATGQRVTLRCSPRSGDLSVYWYQQSLDQGLQFLIQYYNGEERAKGNILERFSAQQFPDLHSELNLSSLELGDSALYFCASSQGSGRNQETQYFGPGTRLLVL.

V gene TRBV7-9 combines with J gene TRBJ1-2; D gene ambiguous. V lost 5 bases to trimming and J lost 3 bases, with 10 bases between them. The germline V gene has CDR1 SEHNR and CDR2 FQNEAQ (reference sequence). The CDR3 has 13 residues. The CDR3 region is CASSEDADYGYTF. CDR3 nucleotides: TGTGCCAGCAGCGAGGACGCAGACTATGGCTACACCTTC.

The rearrangement links TRBV5-1 to TRBJ2-5; D is unresolved. Germline V gene sequence: CDR1 SGHRS, CDR2 YFSETQ. This CDR3 is 16 amino acids long. The V gene lost 4 bases and the J gene lost 0 bases, with 16 bases spanning the gap. Here the CDR3 DNA reads TGCGCCAGCAGCCAGGCTCTTGACGGGCACCAAGAGACCCAGTACTTC. It translates to CASSQALDGHQETQYF.

The chain is built from TRBV29-1 and TRBJ1-4; no clear D gene. The germline V and J ends were trimmed by 4 bases and 10 bases, with 16 bases remaining between them. CDR1 SQVTM and CDR2 ANQGSEA come from the germline V gene. This CDR3 comprises 13 residues. CDR3 region: CSVAQATKIKLFF. CDR3 coding DNA: TGCAGCGTTGCTCAGGCAACTAAAATAAAACTGTTTTTT.

The rearrangement links TRBV12-3 or TRBV12-4 to TRBJ2-3; 10 bases line up with TRBD2. After removal of 6 bases from V and 6 bases from J, the junction contained 12 bases not matched to a gene. The CDR3 consists of 16 residues. The CDR3 loop is CASSNWERSGRDTQYF. Here the CDR3 DNA reads TGTGCCAGCAGCAATTGGGAGCGTAGCGGGAGGGATACGCAGTATTTT.

This clonotype was seen at least ten times. The CDR3 is CSARLRTGQYEQYF. The CDR3 DNA follows: TGCAGTGCTAGATTGAGGACAGGGCAGTATGAGCAGTACTTC. V usage is TRBV20-1 and J usage is TRBJ2-7; 8 bases are a match to TRBD1. Trimming cost V 2 bases and J 7 bases; bases outside gene matches: 10. The germline V gene has CDR1 DFQATT and CDR2 SNEGSKA (reference sequence). This CDR3 has 14 residues.

The chain combines TRBV24-1 with TRBJ2-3, with 8 nucleotides matching TRBD2. CDR3 size: 15 residues. V was clipped by 1 base and J by 3 bases; unmatched bases: 2. The germline V gene has CDR1 KGHDR and CDR2 SFDVKD. The CDR3 nucleotides are TGTGCCACCAGTGATTTCGCTAGCGGGACAGATACGCAGTATTTT. Encoded protein: CATSDFASGTDTQYF.

The rearrangement joins TRBV5-1 to TRBJ2-5; D call uncertain. Trimming cost V 2 bases and J 1 base, with 12 bases left between them. Per the germline V gene, CDR1 is SGHRS and CDR2 is YFSETQ. The length of the CDR3 is 15 residues. DNA of the CDR3: TGCGCCAGCAGCTTTGAGCCAGAGATCCAAGAGACCCAGTACTTC. Translated, it gives CASSFEPEIQETQYF.

Comment on this clonotype: A read error may account for a junction end that differs from germline. The chain has TRBV20-1 and TRBJ2-3, with D perhaps matching TRBD2 (5 bases). The CDR3 length is 14 residues. Germline V CDR1 and CDR2: DFQATT, SNEGSKA (reference sequence). CDR3 nucleotides: TGCAGTGCCCGCCTCGGGGATCTCACAGATACGCAGGATTTT. It codes for CSARLGDLTDTQDF.

In this sample, this clonotype turned up a few times. The chain links TRBV12-3 or TRBV12-4 to TRBJ1-5, with D tentatively TRBD1 (5 bases). The ends were cut back, 5 bases at V and 1 base at J, with 9 bases in the middle. The CDR3 consists of 14 residues. The DNA of the CDR3 is TGTGCCAGCAGTAAAAGGGACAGCAATCAGCCCCAGCATTTT. Its translation is CASSKRDSNQPQHF.

This clonotype has just a few counts. V and J are TRBV11-2 and TRBJ1-1; D gene uncertain. V lost 5 bases and J 1 base, leaving 11 bases between the germline ends. From germline, CDR1 is SGHAT and CDR2 FQNNGV. The CDR3 has 14 amino acids. The CDR3 DNA sequence: TGTGCCAGCAGCCCACGACACGGGAACACTGAAGCTTTCTTT. Its translation: CASSPRHGNTEAFF. Full variable domain (remainder filled in from reference TRBV11-2 and TRBJ1-1): EAGVAQSPRYKIIEKRQSVAFWCNPISGHATLYWYQQILGQGPKLLIQFQNNGVVDDSQLPKDRFSAERLKGVDSTLKIQPAKLEDSAVYLCASSPRHGNTEAFFGQGTRLTVV.

CDR3 region: CASSPVSSGGTANTQYF. CDR3 nucleotides: TGCGCCAGCAGCCCGGTTTCGAGCGGGGGGACAGCAAATACGCAGTATTTT. The V gene is TRBV4-1, the J gene TRBJ2-3; the match to TRBD2 covers 9 bases. Germline lookup yields CDR1 MGHRA and CDR2 YSYEKL. The V and J ends lost 4 bases and 7 bases, in that order; junction bases with no gene match: 15. The CDR3 runs 17 residues.

This chain connects TRBV2 to TRBJ2-7; 10 nucleotides agree with TRBD2. The CDR3 sequence is 15 residues long. Germline CDR1 and CDR2: SNHLY and FYNNEI. J was trimmed by 0 bases and V by 5 bases; bases with no gene match: 4. For the CDR3, the DNA is TGTGCCAGCAGTTACCTAGCGGGGGCCTCCTACGAGCAGTACTTC. This codes for CASSYLAGASYEQYF.

This chain links TRBV21-1 with TRBJ2-7. TRBV21-1 is flagged as a pseudogene. The CDR3 extends over 15 amino acids. The CDR3 sequence: CASSYQDRGILTEDF. The CDR3 DNA follows: TGTGCCAGCAGCTACCAGGACAGGGGCATCCTCACGGAAGACTTC.

J is TRBJ1-1 and V is TRBV2, with no clear D. This CDR3 region has 12 residues. CDR1 is SNHLY, CDR2 FYNNEI, per germline. Trimming shortened V by 6 bases and J by 4 bases, and 9 bases separated the two germline ends. Here the CDR3 DNA reads TGTGCCAGCAGCCCCCACTCCACTGAAGCTTTCTTT. It specifies CASSPHSTEAFF. The entire variable domain, with the rest obtained from reference TRBV2 and TRBJ1-1, is as follows: EPEVTQTPSHQVTQMGQEVILRCVPISNHLYFYWYRQILGQKVEFLVSFYNNEISEKSEIFDDQFSVERPDGSNFTLKIRSTKLEDSAMYFCASSPHSTEAFFGQGTRLTVV.

This clonotype occurred a few times. The J gene is TRBJ2-1, the V gene TRBV12-3 or TRBV12-4; 8 bases agree with TRBD2. This CDR3 has 11 residues. V trimming: 10 bases; J trimming: 9 bases; junction bases outside the gene matches: 5. The CDR3: CAIRGGGEQFF. CDR3 coding DNA: TGTGCCATCCGGGGGGGAGGTGAGCAGTTCTTC.